This is a list of T cell receptor beta chains from one sample in a study of T cell changes during pregnancy in multiple sclerosis. Method: immunoSEQ multiplex PCR; TCRdb's copy keeps in-frame clones and lacks some. The sample has under 60,000 clones, roughly nine tenths seen once. Source: CD4+ T cells from peripheral blood mononuclear cells, taken in the second trimester of pregnancy. These receptors were taken from a female donor in good health, enrolled as a control in a pregnancy study. Each CDR3 is given with its conserved first and last residue. D genes are given only for firm matches. Not all rows give a size; the values are once, few, many and, for expanded clones, a class.

V: TRBV5-4; size: few; J: TRBJ2-2; D: .; DNA: TGTGCCAGCAGCTTGGATACCAGTGTGACCGGGGAGCTGTTTTTT; CDR3: CASSLDTSVTGELFF
V: TRBV5-4; size: .; J: TRBJ2-7; D: .; DNA: TGTGCCAGCAGCTTGGCTGAGGGTAGGTGGGACGAGCAGTACTTC; CDR3: CASSLAEGRWDEQYF
V: TRBV5-5; size: .; J: TRBJ2-4; D: .; DNA: TGTGCCAGCAGCTTCGAGCAGGGGGGAAACATTCAGTACTTC; CDR3: CASSFEQGGNIQYF
V: TRBV19; size: .; J: TRBJ2-3; D: .; DNA: TGTGCCAGTAGTATTGCTGTCGGGGGAGCAGATACGCAGTATTTT; CDR3: CASSIAVGGADTQYF
V: TRBV5-5; size: .; J: TRBJ1-2; D: .; DNA: TGTGCCAGCAGCTTGGGCGATAACTATGGCTACACCTTC; CDR3: CASSLGDNYGYTF
V: TRBV7-3; size: .; J: TRBJ2-3; D: .; DNA: TGTGCCAGCAGCCCCGGGGACACAGATACGCAGTATTTT; CDR3: CASSPGDTDTQYF
V: TRBV29-1; size: once; J: TRBJ2-3; D: .; DNA: TGCAGCGGCCAGGGGCTCGTAGATACGCAGTATTTT; CDR3: CSGQGLVDTQYF
V: TRBV9; size: .; J: TRBJ1-2; D: .; DNA: TGTGCCAGCAGCGTAGACACCTATGGCTACACCTTC; CDR3: CASSVDTYGYTF
V: TRBV19; size: .; J: TRBJ1-1; D: .; DNA: TGTGCCAGTAGTATCGGGACTACGAACACTGAAGCTTTCTTT; CDR3: CASSIGTTNTEAFF
V: TRBV20-1; size: .; J: TRBJ1-1; D: TRBD1; DNA: TGCAGTGCTCCCGGGACAGGGAGTTCTTTCTTT; CDR3: CSAPGTGSSFF
V: TRBV18; size: .; J: TRBJ1-2; D: .; DNA: TGTGCCAGCTCACGGGAGGCAAACTATGGCTACACCTTC; CDR3: CASSREANYGYTF
V: TRBV2; size: .; J: TRBJ2-5; D: .; DNA: TGTGCCAGCAAATCCGGGGACTCACAAGAGACCCAGTACTTC; CDR3: CASKSGDSQETQYF
V: TRBV5-1; size: .; J: TRBJ1-2; D: TRBD1; DNA: TGCGCCAGCAGCGATGGACAGGGGAACTATGGCTACACCTTC; CDR3: CASSDGQGNYGYTF
V: TRBV6-5; size: .; J: TRBJ1-1; D: .; DNA: TGTGCCAGCAGTTCCAGTGTCACTGAAGCTTTCTTT; CDR3: CASSSSVTEAFF
V: TRBV5-4; size: .; J: TRBJ2-7; D: .; DNA: TGTGCCAGCAGCCGTAGGAGCTCCTACGAGCAGTACTTC; CDR3: CASSRRSSYEQYF
V: TRBV5-4; size: .; J: TRBJ2-7; D: .; DNA: TGTGCCAGCAGCTTGGCCAGGGTTGGGGTTTCGGCCGAGCAGTACTTC; CDR3: CASSLARVGVSAEQYF
V: TRBV5-4; size: once; J: TRBJ2-5; D: .; DNA: TGTGCCAGCAGCTTGGCGGCGGACCCAGCGGGAGAGACCCAGTACTTC; CDR3: CASSLAADPAGETQYF
V: TRBV14; size: .; J: TRBJ2-2; D: .; DNA: TGTGCCAGCAGCCAAGTAATTACCGGGGAGCTGTTTTTT; CDR3: CASSQVITGELFF
V: TRBV5-1; size: .; J: TRBJ2-3; D: TRBD2; DNA: TGCGCCAGCAGCTTGGATCTTTCTCGCGGGGGGGTCGCTAGCACAGATACGCAGTATTTT; CDR3: CASSLDLSRGGVASTDTQYF
V: TRBV5-6; size: .; J: TRBJ1-1; D: .; DNA: TGTGCCAGCAGCTTGCGACAGAGGAACACTGAAGCTTTCTTT; CDR3: CASSLRQRNTEAFF
V: TRBV11-3; size: .; J: TRBJ2-1; D: TRBD2; DNA: TGTGCCAGCAGCTTACGGACTAGCGGGGTAAATGAGCAGTTCTTC; CDR3: CASSLRTSGVNEQFF
V: TRBV18; size: .; J: TRBJ2-7; D: TRBD1; DNA: TGTGCCAGCTCAGCGGCCGGGACAGGGTCCTCCTACGAGCAGTACTTC; CDR3: CASSAAGTGSSYEQYF
V: TRBV4-1; size: .; J: TRBJ2-1; D: .; DNA: TGCGCCAGCAGGGTAGCGGATGAGCAGTTCTTC; CDR3: CASRVADEQFF
V: TRBV7-3; size: .; J: TRBJ1-2; D: .; DNA: TGTGCCAGCAGCTACAGTCCAGGGGATAAGGATGGCTACACCTTC; CDR3: CASSYSPGDKDGYTF
V: TRBV7-2; size: .; J: TRBJ1-2; D: .; DNA: TGTGCCAGCAGCTCCAGTAGCTCTTTCCTCCAGATCTATGGCTACACCTTC; CDR3: CASSSSSSFLQIYGYTF
V: TRBV30; size: .; J: TRBJ2-5; D: .; DNA: TGTGCCTGGAGTTCGATAGGGGGGGCACAAGAGACCCAGTACTTC; CDR3: CAWSSIGGAQETQYF
V: TRBV5-4; size: .; J: TRBJ1-1; D: .; DNA: TGTGCCAGCAGCGGCCGGGACACTGAAGCTTTCTTT; CDR3: CASSGRDTEAFF
V: TRBV21-1; size: .; J: TRBJ1-2; D: .; DNA: TGTGCCAGCAGCAATGGACAGGGGGCCTATGGCTACACCTTC; CDR3: CASSNGQGAYGYTF
V: TRBV5-1; size: .; J: TRBJ2-3; D: TRBD2; DNA: TGCGCCAGCAGCTTGCTAGCGGGGGGCGCAGATACGCAGTATTTT; CDR3: CASSLLAGGADTQYF
V: TRBV19; size: .; J: TRBJ1-3; D: .; DNA: TGTGCCAGTAGTGCCGGCGGCAGGGTCAACACCATATATTTT; CDR3: CASSAGGRVNTIYF
V: TRBV5-1; size: .; J: TRBJ2-1; D: .; DNA: TGCGCCAGCAGCATCGAATGGAGTTACAATGAGCAGTTCTTC; CDR3: CASSIEWSYNEQFF